What follows are 29 T cell receptor beta chains derived from one specimen sequenced in a study of Ad26.COV2.S vaccination and SARS-CoV-2 variants. Stated treatment: 19 received Ad26.COV2.S at low or high dose, single or two shots; roughly five received placebo; per-sample allocation not given. Repertoires come from day 63 after the first vaccine or placebo injection. Using immunoSEQ multiplex PCR, the repertoire was profiled, and TCRdb retains in-frame clones only, with some absent. Of some 370,000 clones listed, about four fifths are singletons. Sample: peripheral blood, taken in a trial of Ad26.COV2.S vaccine versus placebo. These receptors were taken from a person between 18 and 59 years old who received the Ad26.COV2.S COVID-19 vaccine or a placebo.

A single count supports this clone. V is TRBV18 and J is TRBJ2-7; D may be TRBD1 or TRBD2 (6 bases each). The CDR3 is 14 residues long. The V gene's germline CDR1 is KGHSH and CDR2 LQKENI. Trimming left V 3 bases short and J 6 bases short, with 15 bases between. The CDR3 region is CASSPWDGGGEQYF. The CDR3 coding sequence is TGTGCCAGCTCACCCTGGGACGGGGGCGGCGAGCAGTACTTC.

This rearrangement joins TRBV7-9 to TRBJ1-1; the D is unclear. The length of the CDR3 is 11 residues. With 2 bases removed from V and 11 bases from J, the gap between germline ends came to 9 bases. Germline CDR1 SEHNR, CDR2 FQNEAQ (reference sequence). The CDR3 region has the DNA TGTGCCAGCAGCTTACAGGTGAAGGCTTTCTTT. Amino acid sequence: CASSLQVKAFF.

This clone was seen only a few times. The chain has TRBV6-5 and TRBJ2-1; D remains ambiguous. Trimming took off 0 bases at V and 10 bases at J, with 10 bases between the two ends. The germline CDR1 and CDR2 sequences are MNHEY and SVGAGI. This CDR3 contains 13 residues. CDR3 nucleotide sequence: TGTGCCAGCAGTTACTCGAACGTGCGGGAGCAGTTCTTC. Its translation is CASSYSNVREQFF.

The genes are TRBV28 and TRBJ2-2, with D unclear. This CDR3 has 12 amino acids. Trimming shortened V by 7 bases and J by 3 bases, and 6 bases separated the two germline ends. Germline V gene data show CDR1 as MDHEN and CDR2 as SYDVKM. CDR3 loop: CASNDYTGELFF. CDR3 bases: TGTGCCAGCAATGACTACACCGGGGAGCTGTTTTTT.

V gene TRBV11-3 combines with J gene TRBJ2-5; D gene uncertain. Germline V gene data show CDR1 as SGHNT and CDR2 as YENEEA. The length of the CDR3 is 13 residues. Trimming left V 5 bases short and J 2 bases short, with 9 bases between. As DNA, the CDR3 is TGTGCCAGCAGCCGCGCGCCTCAAGAGACCCAGTACTTC. Residues: CASSRAPQETQYF. Combining the CDR3 with reference TRBV11-3 and TRBJ2-5 gives the whole variable domain EAGVVQSPRYKIIEKKQPVAFWCNPISGHNTLYWYLQNLGQGPELLIRYENEEAVDDSQLPKDRFSAERLKGVDSTLKIQPAELGDSAVYLCASSRAPQETQYFGPGTRLLVL.

CDR3 region: CASSPRGGRGYGYTF. Written as DNA, the CDR3 is TGTGCCAGCAGTCCACGTGGGGGGCGAGGCTATGGCTACACCTTC. The rearrangement joins TRBV6-2 or TRBV6-3 to TRBJ1-2, with D perhaps matching TRBD1 (6 bases). The ends were cut back, 5 bases at V and 4 bases at J, with 17 bases in the middle. CDR1 is MNHEY, CDR2 SVGEGT, per germline. This CDR3 contains 15 residues.

The V call is TRBV4-3, the J call TRBJ1-2; D possibly corresponds to TRBD1 (6 bases). The V end was cut by 1 base, the J end by 4 bases, with 10 bases between. Germline V gene lookup returns CDR1 LGHNA and CDR2 YSLEER. The CDR3 sequence is 14 residues long. CDR3 in DNA: TGCGCCAGCAGCCAAGGCAAAGGGGGCTATGGCTACACCTTC. Residues: CASSQGKGGYGYTF.

The CDR3 here is CASSPSGQGSYTF. DNA of the CDR3: TGTGCCAGCAGCCCGTCTGGACAGGGGAGCTACACCTTC. The J gene is TRBJ1-2, the V gene TRBV9, with 9 bases lining up with TRBD1. Germline CDR1 SGDLS, CDR2 YYNGEE. Germline trimming cut 4 bases from V and 9 bases from J; bases unmatched to any gene: 7. The CDR3 runs 13 residues.

The chain combines TRBV6-5 with TRBJ1-3; no definite D call. Per the germline V gene, CDR1 is MNHEY and CDR2 is SVGAGI. The CDR3 extends over 12 amino acids. V lost 6 bases, J lost 0 bases, and 3 bases lay in between. The CDR3: CASSPSGNTIYF. The CDR3 DNA reads as TGTGCCAGCAGCCCCTCTGGAAACACCATATATTTT.

The table lists this clone with a count of one. The V gene is TRBV5-1, the J gene TRBJ2-1; TRBD2 aligns across 13 bases. V shed 7 bases, J shed 4 bases, and the junction held 5 bases outside the gene matches. The germline CDR1 and CDR2 sequences are SGHRS and YFSETQ. This CDR3 has 15 amino acids. CDR3 DNA sequence: TGCGCCAGCCGGACTAGCGGGAGTCGATACAATGAGCAGTTCTTC. Translating gives CASRTSGSRYNEQFF. Filled out from reference TRBV5-1 and TRBJ2-1, the complete variable domain reads KAGVTQTPRYLIKTRGQQVTLSCSPISGHRSVSWYQQTPGQGLQFLFEYFSETQRNKGNFPGRFSGRQFSNSRSEMNVSTLELGDSALYLCASRTSGSRYNEQFFGPGTRLTVL.

The chain couples TRBV5-6 to TRBJ2-6; possibly TRBD1 for D (6 bases). The CDR3 extends over 19 amino acids. Trimming stripped 4 bases from V and 0 bases from J, with 20 bases between. Per germline, CDR1 SGHDT and CDR2 YYEEEE. CDR3 in amino acids: CASSSTPGQLNSGANVLTF. The CDR3 bases are TGTGCCAGCAGCAGTACACCGGGACAATTGAACTCTGGGGCCAACGTCCTGACTTTC.

The gene calls are TRBV6-5 and TRBJ2-7; 9 bases map to TRBD2. The CDR3 has 13 amino acids. J lost 5 bases, V lost 2 bases, and 1 base had no gene match. Germline V lookup: CDR1 MNHEY, CDR2 SVGAGI. The CDR3 nucleotides read TGTGCCAGCAGTTACGGGACTAGCAACGAGCAGTACTTC. This codes for CASSYGTSNEQYF.

This chain links TRBV5-1 with TRBJ2-2; TRBD1 might be the D (6 bases). Germline V gene sequence: CDR1 SGHRS, CDR2 YFSETQ. The CDR3 has 13 residues. Trimming shortened V by 5 bases and J by 5 bases, and 10 bases separated the two germline ends. The CDR3, as DNA: TGCGCCAGCAGTTTGCAGGGGACCGGGGAGCTGTTTTTT. It codes for CASSLQGTGELFF.

J is TRBJ1-1 and V is TRBV14; D is uncertain. V shed 1 base and J shed 11 bases, with 8 bases lying between them. CDR1 is SGHDN and CDR2 is FVKESK in the germline V gene. This CDR3 comprises 11 residues. Here the CDR3 reads CASSQGGSAFF. DNA of the CDR3: TGTGCCAGCAGCCAAGGGGGTTCGGCTTTCTTT.

The genes are TRBV5-1 and TRBJ1-1; TRBD1 agrees at 9 bases. Germline lookup yields CDR1 SGHRS and CDR2 YFSETQ. The CDR3 extends over 17 amino acids. Unmatched junction bases numbered 16, after V lost 5 bases and J lost 5 bases. CDR3 coding DNA: TGCGCCAGCAGACTAAGGCCCCTGACAGGGGGAGGAACTGAAGCTTTCTTT. Residues: CASRLRPLTGGGTEAFF. The full variable domain, completed using reference TRBV5-1 and TRBJ1-1, is KAGVTQTPRYLIKTRGQQVTLSCSPISGHRSVSWYQQTPGQGLQFLFEYFSETQRNKGNFPGRFSGRQFSNSRSEMNVSTLELGDSALYLCASRLRPLTGGGTEAFFGQGTRLTVV.

This chain links TRBV29-1 with TRBJ1-1; D is ambiguous. CDR1 is SQVTM, CDR2 ANQGSEA, per germline. This CDR3 is 14 amino acids long. The V end was cut by 5 bases, the J end by 1 base, with 14 bases between. Written as DNA, the CDR3 is TGCAGCGTTCTGCCCGTCGCGGGGAACACTGAAGCTTTCTTT. This translates into CSVLPVAGNTEAFF.

This clone occurred once. The chain employs TRBV7-2 and TRBJ2-7; TRBD2 is a possible D gene (6 bases). The germline gives CDR1 SGHTA, CDR2 FQGNSA. Trimming took 1 base from V and 5 from J, leaving 12 bases between them. This CDR3 is built from 14 residues. This CDR3 is CASSLGVGGDEQYF. For the CDR3, the DNA is TGTGCCAGCAGCTTAGGAGTGGGAGGCGACGAGCAGTACTTC. Filled out from reference TRBV7-2 and TRBJ2-7, the complete variable domain reads GAGVSQSPSNKVTEKGKDVELRCDPISGHTALYWYRQSLGQGLEFLIYFQGNSAPDKSGLPSDRFSAERTGGSVSTLTIQRTQQEDSAVYLCASSLGVGGDEQYFGPGTRLTVT.

J is TRBJ2-1 and V is TRBV6-4; D is possibly TRBD2 (6 bases). Germline-derived CDR1 and CDR2 are MRHNA and SNTAGT. The V end lost 3 bases, the J end lost 0 bases, and 9 bases lay between the germline ends. The CDR3 extends over 15 amino acids. CDR3 nucleotides: TGTGCCAGCAGTGAGGACGGGAGCTCCTACAATGAGCAGTTCTTC. Amino acid sequence: CASSEDGSSYNEQFF.

The chain carries TRBV16 and TRBJ1-1; D is uncertain. Between the trimmed V and J ends, which lost 1 base and 1 base, there was a span of 7 bases. Germline CDR1 reads KGHSY; CDR2 reads FQNENV. This CDR3 has 14 amino acids. Here the CDR3 reads CASSQFWANTEAFF. The CDR3 DNA is TGTGCCAGCAGCCAATTTTGGGCGAACACTGAAGCTTTCTTT.

This chain connects TRBV10-1 to TRBJ1-4; D unclear. Trimming cost V 2 bases and J 8 bases, with 9 bases left between them. The CDR3 runs to 13 residues. Germline lookup yields CDR1 WNHNN and CDR2 SYGVQD (reference sequence). The CDR3 here is CASSEKGREKLFF. The CDR3 DNA sequence: TGCGCCAGCAGTGAGAAGGGAAGGGAAAAACTGTTTTTT.

In the case of this clone: Within the sample, other DNA sequences also encode this same CDR3. V usage is TRBV18 and J usage is TRBJ1-1, with TRBD1 matching 11 bases. The V and J ends lost 3 bases and 5 bases, in that order; junction bases with no gene match: 2. CDR1 is KGHSH, CDR2 LQKENI, per germline. The CDR3 length is 14 residues. The CDR3 region has the DNA TGTGCCAGCTCACCTGGGACAGGGGGTACTGAAGCTTTCTTT. Amino acid sequence: CASSPGTGGTEAFF. The variable domain in full, completed from reference TRBV18 and TRBJ1-1, reads NAGVMQNPRHLVRRRGQEARLRCSPMKGHSHVYWYRQLPEEGLKFMVYLQKENIIDESGMPKERFSAEFPKEGPSILRIQQVVRGDSAAYFCASSPGTGGTEAFFGQGTRLTVV.

The chain is built from TRBV7-9 and TRBJ1-2; 7 positions agree with TRBD1. Trimming removed 4 bases from V and 8 bases from J; junction bases left unmatched: 13. The germline V gene has CDR1 SEHNR and CDR2 FQNEAQ (reference sequence). CDR3 length: 15 residues. CDR3 region: CASSSPNRGTGGYTF. The CDR3 DNA sequence: TGTGCCAGCAGCTCCCCGAACAGGGGAACTGGGGGCTACACCTTC. Variable domain in full (rest from reference TRBV7-9 and TRBJ1-2): DTGVSQNPRHKITKRGQNVTFRCDPISEHNRLYWYRQTLGQGPEFLTYFQNEAQLEKSRLLSDRFSAERPKGSFSTLEIQRTEQGDSAMYLCASSSPNRGTGGYTFGSGTRLTVV.

The chain carries TRBV10-3 and TRBJ2-7; the D is unclear. With 4 bases removed from V and 0 bases from J, the gap between germline ends came to 7 bases. Germline V gene data show CDR1 as ENHRY and CDR2 as SYGVKD. The CDR3 sequence is 13 residues long. CDR3 coding DNA: TGTGCCATCAGTGGGTCAGACTCCTACGAGCAGTACTTC. It yields the protein CAISGSDSYEQYF.

The J gene is TRBJ1-1, the V gene TRBV2; 7 bases are a match to TRBD1. Trimming removed 6 bases from V and 11 bases from J; junction bases left unmatched: 15. Germline V lookup: CDR1 SNHLY, CDR2 FYNNEI. The length of the CDR3 is 14 residues. This chain's CDR3 is CASRLTGDSFWAFF. The CDR3 DNA is TGTGCCAGCAGACTCACAGGGGACAGTTTTTGGGCTTTCTTT.

CDR3 bases: TGTGCCAGCAGCTTAAAGGCCCTGGCAATTACTACGGACACAGATACGCAGTATTTT. It is translated as CASSLKALAITTDTDTQYF. The rearrangement uses TRBV7-3 and TRBJ2-3; D is undetermined. Germline CDR1 reads SGHTA; CDR2 reads FQGTGA. The V end lost 1 base, the J end lost 2 bases, and 22 bases lay between the germline ends. CDR3 length: 19 residues.

This clone was detected a few times. The sample has other DNA sequences that encode this CDR3 too. The chain uses TRBV5-1 and TRBJ2-3; TRBD2 agrees at 7 bases. The germline V gene has CDR1 SGHRS and CDR2 YFSETQ. Germline trimming cut 0 bases from V and 1 base from J; bases unmatched to any gene: 8. This CDR3 comprises 17 residues. The chain's CDR3 is CASSLELAGVGTDTQYF. CDR3 nucleotide sequence: TGCGCCAGCAGCTTGGAGCTGGCGGGAGTGGGCACAGATACGCAGTATTTT.

J is TRBJ1-2 and V is TRBV6-6; D call uncertain. CDR3 size: 11 residues. V was cut by 4 bases and J by 8 bases, with 8 bases left in between. Germline V gene data show CDR1 as MNHNY and CDR2 as SVGAGI (reference sequence). DNA for the CDR3: TGTGCCAGCAGTTCGCGACCAGGCTACACCTTC. Its protein is CASSSRPGYTF.

Turning to this clone: Within the sample, other DNA sequences also encode this same CDR3. The CDR3 nucleotides are TGTGCCAGCAGCCGGGACTACTACGAGCAGTACTTC. Translated, it gives CASSRDYYEQYF. The genes are TRBV5-4 and TRBJ2-7, with 7 bases identical to TRBD2. The CDR3 covers 12 residues. Germline CDR1 is SGHNT and CDR2 is YYREEE (reference sequence). V shed 4 bases, J shed 3 bases, and the junction held 1 base outside the gene matches. The full variable domain, in which reference TRBV5-4 and TRBJ2-7 provide the parts outside the CDR3, is ETGVTQSPTHLIKTRGQQVTLRCSSQSGHNTVSWYQQALGQGPQFIFQYYREEENGRGNFPPRFSGLQFPNYSSELNVNALELDDSALYLCASSRDYYEQYFGPGTRLTVT.

V usage is TRBV9 and J usage is TRBJ2-2, with 8 bases identical to TRBD1. The CDR3 spans 16 residues. Germline assignment: CDR1 SGDLS and CDR2 YYNGEE. V lost 0 bases and J lost 5; bases outside the gene matches: 6. This CDR3 reads CASSVAGQGPTGELFF. Written as DNA, the CDR3 is TGTGCCAGCAGCGTAGCAGGACAGGGACCAACCGGGGAGCTGTTTTTT.